Listed below are T cell receptor beta chains from one sample, sequenced in a study of molecular identifiers for immune sequencing clone quantification. TCRdb fed the PCR reads into MiXCR, producing one record per CDR3 protein. Here the sample spans approximately 630,000 distinct CDR3 sequences, about 25% being singletons. The source material was naive CD8+ T cells from blood, with Jurkat cell RNA spiked in. Every receptor here comes from a human donor in good health. Some libraries in this study had Jurkat cell RNA spiked in. Each CDR3 is given with its conserved first and last residue. Fields, in order: clone size, J gene, D gene, V gene, CDR3 protein, CDR3 DNA. The D gene is left open where the match is weak. Rows may omit the clone size; those that give it use once, few, many or a size class.

>many|TRBJ2-5|-|TRBV30
CAWSWGVYQETQYF
TGTGCCTGGTCGTGGGGGGTATACCAAGAGACCCAGTACTTC
>few|TRBJ2-2|-|TRBV5-1
CASSSQTTGTGELFF
TGCGCCAGCAGCTCCCAAACGACGGGCACCGGGGAGCTGTTTTTT
>few|TRBJ2-7|-|TRBV2
CASGVPIPYEQYF
TGTGCCAGCGGCGTTCCAATACCCTACGAGCAGTACTTC
>few|TRBJ1-5|-|TRBV19
CASSISTGPQPQHF
TGTGCCAGTAGTATATCCACAGGGCCTCAGCCCCAGCATTTT
>few|TRBJ2-2|-|TRBV7-9
CASSLIGANGELFF
TGTGCCAGCAGCTTAATAGGGGCCAACGGGGAGCTGTTTTTT
>-|TRBJ2-3|TRBD2|TRBV6-5
CASRTSGTDTQYF
TGTGCCAGCCGGACTAGCGGCACAGATACGCAGTATTTT
>-|TRBJ1-1|TRBD1|TRBV6-1
CASSEFGTGAEAFF
TGTGCCAGCAGTGAATTTGGGACAGGGGCTGAAGCTTTCTTT
>many|TRBJ1-6|-|TRBV20-1
CSAKGGESPLHF
TGCAGTGCTAAAGGAGGGGAATCACCCCTCCACTTT
>many|TRBJ1-1|-|TRBV30
CAWRRDTEAFF
TGTGCCTGGAGGAGGGACACTGAAGCTTTCTTT
>-|TRBJ1-2|TRBD1|TRBV27
CASSPGQGAVGYTF
TGTGCCAGCAGCCCGGGACAGGGGGCGGTTGGCTACACCTTC
>-|TRBJ2-5|-|TRBV20-1
CSARGGGPGREAQCF
TGCAGTGCTAGAGGTGGGGGACCGGGGCGAGAGGCCCAGTGCTTC
>few|TRBJ1-5|-|TRBV4-3
CASSQGVWQPQHF
TGCGCCAGCAGCCAAGGTGTGTGGCAGCCCCAGCATTTT
>-|TRBJ2-5|-|TRBV24-1
CATSDFYQETRYF
TGTGCCACCAGTGATTTTTACCAAGAGACCCGGTACTTC
>many|TRBJ1-1|-|TRBV19
CATTYTEENTEAFF
TGTGCCACTACCTACACAGAAGAGAACACTGAAGCTTTCTTT
>-|TRBJ1-1|-|TRBV29-1
CRVEGRAPYMAFF
TGCCGCGTTGAAGGTCGCGCCCCTTACATGGCTTTCTTT
>many|TRBJ2-2|-|TRBV29-1
CSVEDPRGFPGELFF
TGCAGCGTTGAAGATCCCAGGGGTTTCCCCGGGGAGCTGTTTTTT
>few|TRBJ1-6|TRBD1|TRBV4-3
CASSSDRGSVRSPLHF
TGCGCCAGCAGTAGTGACAGGGGAAGCGTACGTTCACCCCTCCACTTT
>-|TRBJ2-3|TRBD2|TRBV13
CASSLWRGDTFSTDTQYF
TGTGCCAGCAGCTTGTGGCGGGGGGACACCTTTAGCACAGATACGCAGTATTTT
>few|TRBJ1-5|-|TRBV30
CAWGDSNQPQHF
TGTGCCTGGGGAGATAGCAATCAGCCCCAGCATTTT
>many|TRBJ2-5|TRBD1|TRBV20-1
CSARDLDRAYQETQYF
TGCAGTGCTAGAGATCTTGACAGGGCGTACCAAGAGACCCAGTACTTC
>-|TRBJ2-7|-|TRBV7-2
CARSLGGPGTEPYF
TGTGCCCGCAGCTTGGGGGGGCCCGGGACCGAGCCGTACTTC
>many|TRBJ2-7|TRBD2|TRBV16
CASSPTAGAEHEQYF
TGTGCCAGCAGCCCCACAGCGGGGGCAGAGCACGAGCAGTACTTC
>many|TRBJ2-1|-|TRBV7-8
CASSLRSEQFF
TGTGCCAGCAGCTTGCGAAGCGAGCAGTTCTTC
>-|TRBJ1-1|TRBD1|TRBV5-6
CASSWVTGGAHTEAFF
TGTGCCAGCAGCTGGGTGACAGGGGGCGCGCACACTGAAGCTTTCTTT
>few|TRBJ1-2|-|TRBV7-9
CASSLTADGYTF
TGTGCCAGCAGCTTGACGGCCGATGGCTACACCTTC
>few|TRBJ2-7|-|TRBV28
CASSFRGVRTYEQYF
TGTGCCAGCAGTTTCCGCGGGGTGAGGACCTACGAGCAGTACTTC
>-|TRBJ2-3|-|TRBV19
CASSMRQATDTQYF
TGTGCCAGTAGTATGAGGCAGGCCACAGATACGCAGTATTTT
>few|TRBJ2-7|TRBD2|TRBV20-1
CSARGAGGLYEQYF
TGCAGTGCTAGAGGGGCGGGAGGCCTCTACGAGCAGTACTTC
>many|TRBJ2-5|-|TRBV7-9
CASSSDRLQETQYF
TGTGCCAGCAGCTCGGACAGACTCCAAGAGACCCAGTACTTC
>-|TRBJ2-5|-|TRBV12-3/TRBV12-4
CASSPGQGEGHWETQYF
TGTGCCAGCAGTCCAGGGCAGGGTGAAGGACATTGGGAGACCCAATACTTC
>many|TRBJ1-1|-|TRBV7-3
CASSPHGTTLRDTEAFF
TGTGCCAGCAGCCCCCATGGGACAACCTTAAGGGACACTGAAGCTTTCTTT
>few|TRBJ2-7|-|TRBV7-9
CASSPKGGGASYEQYF
TGTGCCAGCAGCCCAAAAGGAGGGGGGGCCTCCTACGAGCAGTACTTC
>-|TRBJ2-7|-|TRBV6-2/TRBV6-3
CASSYSWEQSF
TGTGCCAGCAGTTACTCTTGGGAGCAGTCCTTC
>many|TRBJ2-3|-|TRBV19
CATNPENMADTQYF
TGTGCCACCAACCCAGAAAACATGGCAGATACGCAGTATTTT
>-|TRBJ2-7|-|TRBV30
CAWEASLAVEDEQYF
TGTGCCTGGGAGGCGAGTCTAGCCGTCGAAGACGAGCAGTACTTC
>many|TRBJ2-1|TRBD2|TRBV7-8
CASSLWLAGGIAYNEQFF
TGTGCCAGCAGCTTATGGCTAGCGGGGGGGATAGCCTACAATGAGCAGTTCTTC
>-|TRBJ2-1|TRBD2|TRBV7-6
CASSLTLPGGSSYNEQFF
TGTGCCAGCAGCCTCACCCTACCGGGGGGTAGCTCCTACAATGAGCAGTTCTTC
>few|TRBJ1-2|-|TRBV6-5
CASSLGTNHGYTF
TGTGCCAGCAGTCTTGGGACTAACCATGGCTACACCTTC
>-|TRBJ2-2|-|TRBV9
CASRADQATGELFF
TGTGCCAGTAGGGCGGACCAAGCAACCGGGGAGCTGTTTTTT
>-|TRBJ2-7|TRBD2|TRBV19
CASSPLAGTSGYEQYF
TGTGCCAGTAGTCCGCTCGCCGGGACTAGCGGCTACGAGCAGTACTTC
>many|TRBJ2-2|TRBD1|TRBV12-3/TRBV12-4
CASSFDRGDTGELFF
TGTGCCAGCAGTTTCGACAGGGGTGACACCGGGGAGCTGTTTTTT
>-|TRBJ2-1|-|TRBV10-3
CAISGRSGDELFF
TGTGCCATCAGTGGCCGTTCTGGAGATGAGCTGTTCTTC
>-|TRBJ2-7|TRBD2|TRBV15
CATSRDLAGGSYEQYF
TGTGCCACCAGCAGAGATTTAGCGGGAGGGTCCTACGAGCAGTACTTC
>-|TRBJ2-7|-|TRBV9
CASSPVGERGYEQYF
TGTGCCAGCAGCCCAGTAGGGGAAAGGGGCTACGAGCAGTACTTC
>many|TRBJ2-5|-|TRBV29-1
CSVEIHKLGLQETQYF
TGCAGCGTTGAAATTCACAAGCTCGGACTCCAAGAGACCCAGTACTTC
>-|TRBJ1-6|-|TRBV15
CATSRDLREEYNSPLHF
TGTGCCACCAGCAGAGATCTGAGGGAGGAGTATAATTCACCCCTCCACTTT
>many|TRBJ2-5|TRBD2|TRBV29-1
CSVEGGGALGQETQYF
TGCAGCGTTGAAGGCGGGGGGGCGCTTGGTCAAGAGACCCAGTACTTC
>-|TRBJ1-5|-|TRBV12-3/TRBV12-4
CASSFTAGNQPHHF
TGTGCCAGCAGTTTTACCGCGGGCAATCAGCCCCATCATTTT
>many|TRBJ2-5|-|TRBV10-2
CASSAPGLQETQYF
TGCGCCAGCAGTGCCCCGGGCCTTCAAGAGACCCAGTACTTC
>-|TRBJ2-3|-|TRBV10-3
CAISDPDTITDTQYF
TGTGCCATCAGTGACCCGGACACAATCACAGATACGCAGTATTTT
>few|TRBJ2-5|-|TRBV3-2
CASSQGPRTGALQETQYF
TGTGCCAGCAGCCAAGGCCCCCGGACAGGGGCCTTACAAGAGACCCAGTACTTC
>many|TRBJ1-5|-|TRBV20-1
CSAELPAALSNQPQHF
TGCAGTGCTGAGTTACCCGCAGCCCTTAGCAATCAGCCCCAGCATTTT
>-|TRBJ1-1|-|TRBV7-9
CASSLVLAGAPVAFF
TGTGCCAGCAGCTTAGTTCTTGCAGGGGCCCCTGTAGCTTTCTTT
>many|TRBJ2-5|-|TRBV20-1
CSATRAHSGLNQETQYF
TGCAGTGCTACCCGGGCCCACAGCGGACTAAACCAAGAGACCCAGTACTTC